This TCR beta chain was sequenced during a study of cytomegalovirus exposure and HLA in healthy donors. Regarding the study as a whole: Subsequent analysis found a tendency for first-cohort TCR clusters to co-occur within the 95 to 150 validation repertoires. Listed as cytomegalovirus-associated were over 150 TCR beta chains.

Profiled with immunoSEQ multiplex PCR; TCRdb holds only in-frame clones, not every one. The repertoire includes about 64,000 clones, under 95% of them detected once, and over 1% sits in the top ten. CDR3 length: 16 residues. Per the germline V gene, CDR1 is SGHRS and CDR2 is YFSETQ. With 4 bases removed from V and 0 bases from J, the gap between germline ends came to 14 bases. This clone has only one observation. Antigen specificity is unknown. The sequenced sample consisted of PBMCs. The chain recombines TRBV5-1 with TRBJ2-1; a weak D match, TRBD1 (5 bases). This clonotype was obtained from a woman younger than 30 in good health and CMV-seronegative. In DNA, the CDR3 is TGCGCCAGCAGCCCAACAGGCGTAAGCTCCTACAATGAGCAGTTCTTC. The encoded protein is CASSPTGVSSYNEQFF.